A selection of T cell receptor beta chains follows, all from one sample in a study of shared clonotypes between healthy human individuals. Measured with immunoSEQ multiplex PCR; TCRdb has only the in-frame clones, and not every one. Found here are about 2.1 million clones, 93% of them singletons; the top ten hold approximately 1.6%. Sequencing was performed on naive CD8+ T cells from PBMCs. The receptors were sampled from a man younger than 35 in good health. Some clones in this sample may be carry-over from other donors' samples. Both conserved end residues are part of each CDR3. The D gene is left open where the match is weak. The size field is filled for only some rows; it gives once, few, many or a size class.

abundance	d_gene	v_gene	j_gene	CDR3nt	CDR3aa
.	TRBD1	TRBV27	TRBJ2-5	TGTGCCAGCAGTTTAAAAAGAGGACAGGGGGTTTACTGGGAGACCCAGTACTTC	CASSLKRGQGVYWETQYF
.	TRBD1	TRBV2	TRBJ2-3	TGTGCCAGCACCTCGGGACAGGCAAGCACAGATACGCAGTATTTT	CASTSGQASTDTQYF
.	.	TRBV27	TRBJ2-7	TGTGCCAGCAGTTTTGGCGCGGTATACGAGCAGTACTTC	CASSFGAVYEQYF
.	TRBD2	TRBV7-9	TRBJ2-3	TGTGCCAGCAGCCCTGGGAGGGGCGATAAATATACGCAGTATTTT	CASSPGRGDKYTQYF
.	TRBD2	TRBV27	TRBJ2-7	TGTGCCAGCAGTCCATACCCCGGGGGGGCCTACGAGCAGTACTTC	CASSPYPGGAYEQYF
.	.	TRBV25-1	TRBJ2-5	TGTGCCAGCGGCGAGGCGACATCCCGGGAGACCCAGTACTTC	CASGEATSRETQYF
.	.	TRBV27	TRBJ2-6	TGTGCCAGCACCCCATACTCTGGGGCCAACGTCCTGACTTTC	CASTPYSGANVLTF
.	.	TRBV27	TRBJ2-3	TGTGCCAGCAGTTCACTAATTGTTAGTGGCACAGATACGCAGTATTTT	CASSSLIVSGTDTQYF
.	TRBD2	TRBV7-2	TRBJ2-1	TGTGCCAGCAGCTCCCCTCGAGATCGGGAGGGGGGAAATGAGCAGTTCTTC	CASSSPRDREGGNEQFF
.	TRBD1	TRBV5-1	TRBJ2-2	TGCGCCAGCAGCTTGGGACAGGGTGGTACCGGGGAGCTGTTTTTT	CASSLGQGGTGELFF
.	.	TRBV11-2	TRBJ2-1	TGTGCCAGCAGCTTCGGGGGGCTTACCTACAATGAGCAGTTCTTC	CASSFGGLTYNEQFF
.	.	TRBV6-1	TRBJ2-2	TGTGCCAGCCCTAGGACGCAAAACACCGGGGAGCTGTTTTTT	CASPRTQNTGELFF
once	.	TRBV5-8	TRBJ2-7	TGTGCCAGCAGCTCGTTAATTGGGAGGGAGCAGTACTTC	CASSSLIGREQYF
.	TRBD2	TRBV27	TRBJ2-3	TGTGCCAGCAGTCTCTCTTCGGGACTAGCCACAGATACGCAGTATTTT	CASSLSSGLATDTQYF
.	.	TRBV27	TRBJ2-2	TGTGCCAGCAGACTCACAGGGCGGGGGAGAGGCACCGGGGAGCTGTTTTTT	CASRLTGRGRGTGELFF